Listed here are 12 T cell receptor beta chains from one sample, sequenced in a study of T cell responses to AZD1222 COVID-19 vaccine. Data came from immunoSEQ multiplex PCR; TCRdb stores just in-frame clones and leaves some out. This sample carries 70,000 or so clones, roughly 83% of them seen once, and the ten largest clones take about 23%. Sequences were derived from peripheral blood, sampled 28 days after the second AZD1222 dose. These receptor sequences come from an adult who received the AZD1222 COVID-19 vaccine.

This chain connects TRBV5-1 to TRBJ2-7; D is ambiguous. The length of the CDR3 is 14 residues. The germline V and J ends were trimmed by 4 bases and 2 bases, with 13 bases remaining between them. Germline CDR1 reads SGHRS; CDR2 reads YFSETQ. The CDR3 nucleotides read TGCGCCAGCAGCCTGAGGTATGGGCCCTACGAGCAGTACTTC. It translates to CASSLRYGPYEQYF.

This clone appeared a few times. V is TRBV4-1 and J is TRBJ1-1, with 10 bases aligning to TRBD1. Germline V gene data show CDR1 as MGHRA and CDR2 as YSYEKL. The CDR3 has 16 amino acids. V gave up 3 bases and J gave up 5 bases; unmatched junction bases: 9. The DNA for the CDR3 is TGCGCCAGCAGCCAGGTGGGGGACAGGGGTTTAACTGAAGCTTTCTTT. Protein: CASSQVGDRGLTEAFF.

This sequence joins TRBV5-4 and TRBJ1-5, with TRBD1 matching over 10 bases. V trimming: 4 bases; J trimming: 2 bases; junction bases outside the gene matches: 6. Germline V gene sequence: CDR1 SGHNT, CDR2 YYREEE (reference sequence). This CDR3 is built from 16 residues. CDR3 in DNA: TGTGCCAGCAGCCTGGGGGGGACAGGGGGCAATCAGCCCCAGCATTTT. This encodes CASSLGGTGGNQPQHF.

This clone was observed a single time. The chain joins TRBV7-2 to TRBJ2-3; TRBD2 agrees at 9 bases. In germline, CDR1 is SGHTA, CDR2 FQGNSA. This CDR3 is 16 amino acids long. V gave up 5 bases and J gave up 6 bases; unmatched junction bases: 12. CDR3 sequence: CASSRDRASGKDTQYF. DNA of the CDR3: TGTGCCAGCAGCCGCGATCGGGCTAGCGGGAAGGATACGCAGTATTTT.

V is TRBV11-3 and J is TRBJ1-4; TRBD1 aligns across 7 bases. The CDR3 is made up of 14 amino acids. V lost 7 bases, J lost 4 bases, and 6 bases stayed unmatched. Germline CDR1 and CDR2: SGHNT and YENEEA. The CDR3 spells CASTSGTVNEKLFF. DNA for the CDR3: TGTGCCAGCACCTCCGGGACAGTTAATGAAAAACTGTTTTTT.

The rearrangement uses TRBV5-6 and TRBJ1-2; 10 positions match TRBD1. Germline V gene sequence: CDR1 SGHDT, CDR2 YYEEEE. J lost 5 bases, V lost 4 bases, and 2 bases had no gene match. The CDR3 covers 13 residues. The CDR3 DNA follows: TGTGCCAGCAGCCAGGACAGGGGGTATGGCTACACCTTC. Translated, it gives CASSQDRGYGYTF.

The chain links TRBV14 to TRBJ2-7; D ambiguous. Looked up from germline, CDR1 is SGHDN and CDR2 is FVKESK. This CDR3 spans 12 amino acids. V was trimmed by 7 bases and J by 6 bases, leaving 13 bases between them. For the CDR3, the DNA is TGTGCCAGCATGGGTAGATACCGCGAGCAGTACTTC. Protein product: CASMGRYREQYF.

This clone appeared once. This chain links TRBV6-5 with TRBJ1-1, with D uncertain. The CDR3 length is 14 residues. V was trimmed by 3 bases and J by 11 bases, leaving 19 bases between them. Germline CDR1 MNHEY, CDR2 SVGAGI. The CDR3 bases are TGTGCCAGCAGTTATCTATCCGACGGGAGACGGGCTTTCTTT. Amino acids: CASSYLSDGRRAFF.

The chain is built from TRBV5-6 and TRBJ2-7; maybe TRBD2 (7 bases). The CDR3 totals 16 residues. The V gene lost 4 bases and the J gene lost 6 bases, with 23 bases spanning the gap. Germline lookup yields CDR1 SGHDT and CDR2 YYEEEE. The DNA of the CDR3 is TGTGCCAGCAGCGGATACAGGGAGGGTGGCTTGGGCGAGCAGTACTTC. Protein: CASSGYREGGLGEQYF.

The chain employs TRBV6-5 and TRBJ1-1; D unclear. Deletions cut 6 bases from V and 3 bases from J, with 11 bases between. The germline gives CDR1 MNHEY, CDR2 SVGAGI. The CDR3 consists of 13 residues. The CDR3 region has the DNA TGTGCCAGCAGGCCCCAAGGGCACACTGAAGCTTTCTTT. Its translation: CASRPQGHTEAFF.

The chain has TRBV6-6 and TRBJ1-5, with 8 positions matching TRBD1. The junction had 7 bases not matched to a gene; V was cut back by 6 bases and J by 3 bases. In germline, CDR1 is MNHNY, CDR2 SVGAGI (reference sequence). This CDR3 contains 15 residues. The CDR3 nucleotides are TGTGCCAGCAGACCCGACAGGGGACCCAATCAGCCCCAGCATTTT. The encoded protein is CASRPDRGPNQPQHF.

This clone has only one observation. V usage is TRBV5-4 and J usage is TRBJ2-5; weak D call: TRBD2 (7 bases). CDR3 length: 16 residues. V shed 0 bases and J shed 0 bases, with 12 bases lying between them. CDR1 and CDR2 from the germline V gene are SGHNT and YYREEE (reference sequence). The CDR3, as DNA: TGTGCCAGCAGCTTGGTACGGGGGGCGTACCAAGAGACCCAGTACTTC. It is translated as CASSLVRGAYQETQYF.